This T cell receptor (beta chain) was found in a study of cytomegalovirus exposure and HLA in healthy donors. PCR was performed using 60 Vbeta and 13 Jbeta primers. The table came from immunoSEQ multiplex PCR; TCRdb's copy has only in-frame clones and leaves some out. In the table there are around 200,000 clones, about 81% of which are singletons. The receptor comes from a woman younger than 30 in good health and CMV-seronegative. Sample: PBMCs.

The CDR3 bases are TGTGCCAGCAGGCGAGCAGGCGGGGAGCTGTTTTTT. It yields the protein CASRRAGGELFF. The chain is built from TRBV13 and TRBJ2-2; D gene ambiguous. There are 12 residues in the CDR3. V was pared by 6 bases and J by 7 bases, with 9 bases between. Germline V gives CDR1 PRHDT, CDR2 FYEKMQ (reference sequence).